This T cell receptor (beta chain) was recorded in a study of T cell repertoires in ileal Crohn's disease. Study-wide points: Every patient over 26.8% clonality showed endoscopic recurrence.

The assay was immunoSEQ multiplex PCR, and TCRdb's table has in-frame clones only and misses some. The sample records about 4,500 clones, roughly 74% being singletons. Note on this clone: What it binds is not known.

Eligibility required adulthood, ileal or ileocolonic Crohn's disease and indicated ileocolonic resection. Unmatched junction bases numbered 9, after V lost 3 bases and J lost 5 bases. CDR3 length: 15 amino acids. Germline CDR1 and CDR2: KGHSH and LQKENI. This sequence was found in an adult with Crohn's disease. V gene TRBV18 combines with J gene TRBJ1-2, with 7 bases lining up with TRBD1. Sequencing was done on a sample of ileal tissue. CDR3 bases: TGTGCCAGCTCACCTTATGGACAGGCTCTTTATGGCTACACCTTC. This codes for CASSPYGQALYGYTF.